The sample holds a few counts of the clone carrying this TCR beta chain. The CDR3 is 17 amino acids. Trimming at V came to 5 bases and at J to 0 bases, leaving 9 bases not matched to a gene. From germline, CDR1 is LNHDA and CDR2 SQIVND (reference sequence). These data are taken from a study of shared T cell receptors in the human thymus. Sequencing was performed with immunoSEQ multiplex PCR; in TCRdb, only in-frame clones are kept and a portion is missing. The sample includes about 610,000 clones, approximately 88% seen only once; the top ten take 0.0095% to 0.011%. These data were also filed under a second study, of human thymus T cells. That study reports: In corrective heart surgery, resections were taken, and these provided the thymus tissue. Related studies found that unrelated individuals share highly overlapping thymic repertoires.

Sequencing was performed on thymocytes. The J gene is TRBJ2-7, the V gene TRBV19, with 11 bases lining up with TRBD2. The TCR originated in a boy less than two years old with a congenital heart defect. The CDR3 region has the DNA TGTGCCAGTAGTCGGACTAGCGGGCCGGGGAGCTCCTACGAGCAGTACTTC. Protein sequence: CASSRTSGPGSSYEQYF.